Listed here are 13 T cell receptor beta chains from one sample, sequenced in a study of control samples from healthy donors and cancer patients. Some clones are missing from TCRdb's copy, which holds only in-frame ones; the method was immunoSEQ multiplex PCR. The sample consists of 100,000 to 110,000 clones, over 75% of them appearing once. The sample was blood. Every receptor here comes from a woman aged 50 to 60 in good health.

The J gene is TRBJ2-1, the V gene TRBV14; either TRBD1 or TRBD2 may fit D (5 bases each). Germline lookup yields CDR1 SGHDN and CDR2 FVKESK. The CDR3 totals 17 residues. V lost 0 bases and J 10 bases, leaving 22 bases between the germline ends. CDR3 coding DNA: TGTGCCAGCAGCCAAGAATTGATCGGCAGGGTAGGGACGGAGCAGTTCTTC. It specifies CASSQELIGRVGTEQFF. The full variable domain, rest sourced from reference TRBV14 and TRBJ2-1, is EAGVTQFPSHSVIEKGQTVTLRCDPISGHDNLYWYRRVMGKEIKFLLHFVKESKQDESGMPNNRFLAERTGGTYSTLKVQPAELEDSGVYFCASSQELIGRVGTEQFFGPGTRLTVL.

This clone came up once. The chain uses TRBV2 and TRBJ1-5; D is ambiguous. Looked up from germline, CDR1 is SNHLY and CDR2 is FYNNEI. V lost 7 bases and J lost 0, with 13 bases in between. The CDR3 totals 15 residues. The CDR3: CASKGLYYSNQPQHF. The CDR3 DNA sequence: TGTGCCAGCAAAGGGTTGTACTATAGCAATCAGCCCCAGCATTTT.

The V gene is TRBV27, the J gene TRBJ2-2; TRBD2 might be the D (5 bases). Germline assignment: CDR1 MNHEY and CDR2 SMNVEV (reference sequence). The V end was cut by 3 bases, the J end by 1 base, with 15 bases between. This CDR3 is built from 17 residues. This chain's CDR3 is CASSFSHVRGNTGELFF. The CDR3, as DNA: TGTGCCAGCAGTTTCTCCCATGTTCGGGGGAACACCGGGGAGCTGTTTTTT.

The rearrangement links TRBV27 to TRBJ1-5; D possibly corresponds to TRBD1 (5 bases). CDR1 is MNHEY and CDR2 is SMNVEV in the germline V gene (reference sequence). The CDR3 spans 15 residues. V was shortened by 6 bases and J by 7 bases, with 19 bases between the two germline ends. The CDR3 sequence is CASSPGWGSGQPQHF. For the CDR3, the DNA is TGTGCCAGCAGCCCCGGGTGGGGGTCGGGCCAGCCCCAGCATTTT.

The chain joins TRBV4-1 to TRBJ1-2; 10 nucleotides agree with TRBD1. The CDR3 totals 16 residues. From germline, CDR1 is MGHRA and CDR2 YSYEKL. V dropped 0 bases and J dropped 2; count of bases not matched to a gene: 3. The CDR3 DNA is TGCGCCAGCAGCCAAGAGAGGACAGGGGGAAACTATGGCTACACCTTC. As protein: CASSQERTGGNYGYTF.

Concerning this clone: One junction end does not reproduce the germline sequence, and a read error may be involved. V is TRBV9 and J is TRBJ2-1; D not resolved. The CDR3 has 12 residues. CDR1 is SGDLS and CDR2 is YYNGEE in the germline V gene. The CDR3 DNA reads TGTGCCAGCAGCGTAGACCCCAATAAGCAGTTCTTC. Amino acids: CASSVDPNKQFF. Looking up the rest from reference TRBV9 and TRBJ2-1 gives the full variable domain: DSGVTQTPKHLITATGQRVTLRCSPRSGDLSVYWYQQSLDQGLQFLIQYYNGEERAKGNILERFSAQQFPDLHSELNLSSLELGDSALYFCASSVDPNKQFFGPGTRLTVL.

The chain couples TRBV7-2 to TRBJ2-4; perhaps TRBD2 as D (6 bases). The CDR3 sequence is 13 residues long. Trimming removed 4 bases from V and 12 bases from J, with 16 bases in between. In germline, CDR1 is SGHTA, CDR2 FQGNSA. The DNA of the CDR3 is TGTGCCAGCAGCTCGGGAGCCCTGTCGGGTCAGTACTTC. It translates to CASSSGALSGQYF.

The chain recombines TRBV20-1 with TRBJ1-2, with no clear D. Trimming stripped 6 bases from V and 7 bases from J, with 3 bases between. CDR3 length: 8 residues. CDR1 and CDR2 from the germline V gene are DFQATT and SNEGSKA (reference sequence). CDR3 region: CSAAGYTF. The CDR3, as DNA: TGCAGTGCCGCTGGCTACACCTTC.

This chain joins TRBV7-6 and TRBJ1-1; tentatively, D is TRBD1 (6 bases). V was pared by 5 bases and J by 1 base, with 14 bases between. The V gene's germline CDR1 is SGHVS and CDR2 FNYEAQ. The CDR3 is 15 residues long. CDR3 nucleotides: TGTGCCAGCAGCCTCCGGGACATCGGGAACACTGAAGCTTTCTTT. It encodes CASSLRDIGNTEAFF.

This clone was counted between two and nine times. V usage is TRBV7-6 and J usage is TRBJ2-7, with TRBD2 matching over 11 bases. With V trimmed by 3 bases and J by 5 bases, 15 bases remained unmatched. CDR1 SGHVS and CDR2 FNYEAQ come from the germline V gene. The CDR3 is made up of 18 amino acids. CDR3 region: CASSFSGLADLKLDEQYF. As DNA, the CDR3 is TGTGCCAGCAGCTTTTCGGGACTAGCGGACCTTAAGCTGGACGAGCAGTACTTC.

The sample holds one count of this clone. V and J are TRBV5-6 and TRBJ1-2; D remains unclear. This CDR3 spans 12 amino acids. Germline V gene lookup returns CDR1 SGHDT and CDR2 YYEEEE. Trimming took 4 bases from V and 4 from J, leaving 8 bases between them. The CDR3 sequence is CASSEDSYGYTF. The CDR3 nucleotides read TGTGCCAGCAGCGAGGATTCCTATGGCTACACCTTC.

V usage is TRBV7-2 and J usage is TRBJ2-4; D may be TRBD1 (5 bases). CDR1 and CDR2 (germline): SGHTA, FQGNSA. The CDR3 is 14 residues long. Trimming cost V 5 bases and J 0 bases, with 8 bases left between them. The DNA for the CDR3 is TGTGCCAGCAGCCTGACAGCAGCCAAAAACATTCAGTACTTC. Translation gives CASSLTAAKNIQYF.

The gene calls are TRBV6-1 and TRBJ2-7, with D hard to call. Germline CDR1 is MNHNS and CDR2 is SASEGT. The CDR3 sequence is 13 residues long. Trimming took 2 bases from V and 3 from J, leaving 8 bases between them. The CDR3 region is CASSERRFYEQYF. DNA for the CDR3: TGTGCCAGCAGTGAACGGCGCTTCTACGAGCAGTACTTC.